One T cell receptor beta chain is described in this entry. The V and J ends lost 2 bases and 4 bases respectively, with 6 bases between them. This CDR3 is built from 13 residues. CDR1 is SGHAT and CDR2 is FQNNGV in the germline V gene. This sample stems from a study of blood T cell repertoires in COVID-19. TCRdb keeps only in-frame clones here, not all; method: immunoSEQ multiplex PCR. This sample yields 350,000 to 450,000 clones, of which around nine tenths are seen a single time; about 1.5% belongs to the top ten. The chain links TRBV11-2 to TRBJ1-3; TRBD1 might be the D (6 bases). This sequence originates from a young woman who had been exposed to COVID-19. The sample taken for sequencing was PBMCs or T cells enriched from blood (not recorded which). The CDR3 spells CASSLTGGNTIYF. As DNA, the CDR3 is TGTGCCAGCAGCTTAACAGGGGGAAACACCATATATTTT.